The rows below give T cell receptor beta chains drawn from one sample of a study of blood T cell repertoires in COVID-19. Using immunoSEQ multiplex PCR, the repertoire was profiled, and TCRdb retains in-frame clones only, with some absent. This table holds over 75,000 clones, almost 80% found once. The sequenced material came from peripheral blood. These receptors were taken from a human donor in a cohort sampled during active COVID-19. Both conserved end residues are trimmed from each CDR3. Fields, in order: V gene, J gene, CDR3 protein.

TRBV20-1,TRBJ2-4,SAPSQNIQY
TRBV20-1,TRBJ2-7,SASRGTASLAAYEQY
TRBV9,TRBJ1-2,ASSVSAATGAHGYT
TRBV5-6,TRBJ2-7,ASSLPHSYEQY
TRBV5-8,TRBJ1-2,ASSLTGSNYGYT
TRBV4-1,TRBJ2-5,ASSQGTSGRETQY
TRBV6-5,TRBJ2-3,ASETGGEDTQY
TRBV19,TRBJ1-4,AAGSRRQNEKLF
TRBV5-1,TRBJ2-5,ASRSSGAGGPEETQY
TRBV7-9,TRBJ1-1,ASSPMTGGKTEAF
TRBV20-1,TRBJ1-2,SARPQYGYT
TRBV7-9,TRBJ2-3,ASSLVGREDTQY
TRBV28,TRBJ2-7,ASSTIAGAGYEQY
TRBV27,TRBJ2-1,ASSLMGTSGWYNEQF
TRBV28,TRBJ2-1,ASSLLGAASSYNEQF
TRBV9,TRBJ1-2,ASREESTYGYT
TRBV2,TRBJ1-4,ASSRTGGPTNEKLF
TRBV11-2,TRBJ1-2,ASTSNAGVGGYT
TRBV5-6,TRBJ2-3,ASSLGQGMDTQY
TRBV28,TRBJ1-5,ASSAARNSNQPQH
TRBV4-2,TRBJ1-6,ASSAETGAESPLH
TRBV9,TRBJ2-5,ASSVDQETQY
TRBV18,TRBJ1-4,ASSDQAKTNEKLF
TRBV9,TRBJ2-3,ASSVDVQGRPADTQY
TRBV5-1,TRBJ1-1,ASMTGEGAEAF
TRBV5-1,TRBJ1-2,ASSPGQGWRYGYT
TRBV5-1,TRBJ2-3,ASSLLAGSTDTQY
TRBV12-3/TRBV12-4,TRBJ1-2,ASSLDRDYGYT
TRBV5-1,TRBJ1-3,ASSPGTGDFGNTIY
TRBV7-2,TRBJ2-7,ASSSNAGFELY
TRBV5-4,TRBJ2-1,ASSSGTSGNNEQF
TRBV4-2,TRBJ2-1,ASSLQGVGSYNEQF
TRBV7-8,TRBJ2-7,ASSFYYPGMLYEQY
TRBV5-1,TRBJ1-1,ASSPGSGNQGNTEAF
TRBV6-6,TRBJ1-2,ASRLGTNDYGYT
TRBV28,TRBJ2-5,ATIGQGQETQY
TRBV7-3,TRBJ2-2,ASSKRQPTNTGELF
TRBV28,TRBJ1-6,ASRMTGQGNYNSPLH
TRBV25-1,TRBJ2-5,ASSESSRAGETQY
TRBV5-1,TRBJ1-4,ASSLTGVSEKLF
TRBV7-6,TRBJ1-1,ASSLGAANTEAF
TRBV6-1,TRBJ1-1,ASSEVTVQGKAF
TRBV6-5,TRBJ2-7,ASKRTGGYYEQY